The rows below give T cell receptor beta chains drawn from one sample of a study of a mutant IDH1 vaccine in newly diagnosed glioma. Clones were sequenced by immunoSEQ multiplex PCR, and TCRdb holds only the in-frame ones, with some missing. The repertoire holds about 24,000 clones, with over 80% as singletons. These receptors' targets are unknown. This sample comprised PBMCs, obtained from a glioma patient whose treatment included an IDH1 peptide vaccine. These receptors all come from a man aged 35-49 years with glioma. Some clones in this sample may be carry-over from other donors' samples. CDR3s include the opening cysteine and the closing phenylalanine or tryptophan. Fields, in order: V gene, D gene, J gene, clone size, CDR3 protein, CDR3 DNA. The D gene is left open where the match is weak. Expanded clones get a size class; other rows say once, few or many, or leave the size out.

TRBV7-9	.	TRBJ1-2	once	CASSLAGQAYGYTF	TGTGCCAGCAGCTTAGCCGGGCAGGCCTATGGCTACACCTTC
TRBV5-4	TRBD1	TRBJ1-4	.	CASSGERQGEGEKLFF	TGTGCCAGCAGCGGCGAGCGGCAGGGGGAGGGGGAAAAACTGTTTTTT
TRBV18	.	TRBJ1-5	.	CASSPGGGGNQPQHF	TGTGCCAGCTCACCAGGAGGAGGCGGCAATCAGCCCCAGCATTTT
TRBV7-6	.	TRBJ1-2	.	CASSLDGVGGYTF	TGTGCCAGCAGCTTAGACGGTGTTGGAGGCTACACCTTC
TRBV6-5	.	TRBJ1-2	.	CASSSAALGAEGYTF	TGTGCCAGCAGTTCGGCTGCCTTAGGGGCGGAAGGCTACACCTTC
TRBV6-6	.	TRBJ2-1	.	CASWDLSAGNEQFF	TGTGCCAGCTGGGACCTCAGCGCGGGCAATGAGCAGTTCTTC
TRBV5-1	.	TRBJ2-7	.	CASSLWGAAYEQYF	TGCGCCAGCAGCTTGTGGGGGGCGGCCTACGAGCAGTACTTC
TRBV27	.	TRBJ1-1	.	CASSYSSENTEAFF	TGTGCCAGCAGTTATTCGAGCGAGAACACTGAAGCTTTCTTT
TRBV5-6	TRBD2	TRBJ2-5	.	CASSLPRLAGLTQYF	TGTGCCAGCAGCTTGCCGCGACTAGCGGGGTTGACCCAGTACTTC
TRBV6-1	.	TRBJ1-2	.	CASSEARVRGYTF	TGTGCCAGCAGTGAAGCAAGGGTCCGCGGCTACACCTTC
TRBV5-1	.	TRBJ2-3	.	CASSLALGADTQYF	TGCGCCAGCAGCTTGGCCCTCGGCGCAGATACGCAGTATTTT
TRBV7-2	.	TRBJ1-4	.	CASSLVRQKLFF	TGTGCCAGCAGCTTAGTACGGCAAAAACTGTTTTTT
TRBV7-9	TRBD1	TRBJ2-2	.	CASTPSTGLTGELFF	TGTGCCAGCACACCCTCGACAGGGCTAACCGGGGAGCTGTTTTTT
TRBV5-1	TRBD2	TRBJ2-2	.	CASSLGTGTSGGPRNTGELFF	TGCGCCAGCAGCTTGGGGACCGGGACTAGCGGGGGCCCTCGTAACACCGGGGAGCTGTTTTTT
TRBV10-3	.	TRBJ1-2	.	CAISEPGQSYGYTF	TGTGCCATCAGTGAGCCGGGACAAAGCTATGGCTACACCTTC
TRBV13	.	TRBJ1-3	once	CASSLGGRGGNTIYF	TGTGCCAGCAGCTTAGGCGGCAGAGGAGGAAACACCATATATTTT
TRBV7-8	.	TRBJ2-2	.	CASSIGPDTGELFF	TGTGCCAGCAGCATCGGACCAGACACCGGGGAGCTGTTTTTT
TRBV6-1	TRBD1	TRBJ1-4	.	CASSVGQGGWEKLFF	TGTGCCAGCAGTGTGGGACAGGGAGGGTGGGAAAAACTGTTTTTT
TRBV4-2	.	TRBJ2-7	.	CASSQEGRGVYDEQYF	TGTGCCAGCAGCCAAGAGGGCCGGGGCGTTTACGACGAGCAGTACTTC
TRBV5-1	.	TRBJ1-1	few	CASSGIGHGNTEAFF	TGCGCCAGCAGCGGAATCGGACACGGCAACACTGAAGCTTTCTTT
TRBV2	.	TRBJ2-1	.	CASSETDYNEQFF	TGTGCCAGCAGTGAGACAGATTACAATGAGCAGTTCTTC
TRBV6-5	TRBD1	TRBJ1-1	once	CASSFPGGSTEAFF	TGTGCCAGCAGTTTCCCAGGGGGGTCCACTGAAGCTTTCTTT
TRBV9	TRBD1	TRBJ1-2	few	CASSGGQGPYGYTF	TGTGCCAGCAGCGGAGGACAGGGCCCCTATGGCTACACCTTC
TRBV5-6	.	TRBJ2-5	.	CASSPWSGGQETQYF	TGTGCCAGCAGCCCATGGTCTGGGGGCCAAGAGACCCAGTACTTC
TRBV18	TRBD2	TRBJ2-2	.	CASSPRGSTSNTGELFF	TGTGCCAGCTCACCCCGCGGGAGCACCTCGAACACCGGGGAGCTGTTTTTT
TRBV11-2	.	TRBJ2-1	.	CASSLEAQTLYNEQFF	TGTGCCAGCAGCTTAGAGGCACAGACCCTATACAATGAGCAGTTCTTC
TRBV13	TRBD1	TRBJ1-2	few	CATSFGDRGLNYGYTF	TGTGCCACCTCTTTCGGGGACAGGGGGCTTAACTATGGCTACACCTTC
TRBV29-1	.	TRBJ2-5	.	CSVEDDGFQETQYF	TGCAGCGTTGAAGATGACGGATTCCAAGAGACCCAGTACTTC
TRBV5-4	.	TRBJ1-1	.	CASSLGLMGGANTEAFF	TGTGCCAGCAGCTTGGGGCTCATGGGGGGGGCAAACACTGAAGCTTTCTTT
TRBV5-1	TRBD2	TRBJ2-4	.	CASSPDGAGGTKNIQYF	TGCGCCAGCAGTCCCGACGGGGCGGGGGGCACGAAAAACATTCAGTACTTC
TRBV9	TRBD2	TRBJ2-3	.	CASSVVSGGTDTQYF	TGTGCCAGCAGCGTAGTTAGCGGGGGAACAGATACGCAGTATTTT
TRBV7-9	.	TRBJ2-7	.	CASSSLTATYEQYF	TGTGCCAGCAGCTCCTTGACAGCCACCTACGAGCAGTACTTC
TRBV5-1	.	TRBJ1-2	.	CASSIGSVGENYGYTF	TGCGCCAGCAGCATTGGCAGTGTTGGGGAGAACTATGGCTACACCTTC
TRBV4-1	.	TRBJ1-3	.	CASSQEVSSGNTIYF	TGCGCCAGCAGCCAAGAAGTTAGCTCTGGAAACACCATATATTTT
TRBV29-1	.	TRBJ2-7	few	CSVRDGLYEQYF	TGCAGCGTTCGAGACGGTCTCTACGAGCAGTACTTC
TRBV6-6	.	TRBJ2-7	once	CASSYSPMEQYF	TGTGCCAGCAGTTACTCCCCCATGGAGCAGTACTTC
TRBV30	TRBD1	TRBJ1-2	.	CAWSVPGRGLGSYGYTF	TGTGCCTGGAGTGTACCGGGCAGGGGGCTTGGAAGCTATGGCTACACCTTC
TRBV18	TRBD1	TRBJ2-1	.	CASSPGTGGYSYNEQFF	TGTGCCAGCTCACCCGGGACAGGGGGCTACTCCTACAATGAGCAGTTCTTC
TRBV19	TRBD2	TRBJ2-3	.	CASSVAQRGGSDTQYF	TGTGCCAGTAGTGTCGCCCAGCGGGGGGGATCAGATACGCAGTATTTT
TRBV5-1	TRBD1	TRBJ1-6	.	CASSPRTGGAGNSPLHF	TGCGCCAGCAGCCCCCGGACAGGGGGCGCGGGGAATTCACCCCTCCACTTT
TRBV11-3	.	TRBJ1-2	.	CASSPGGKDGYTF	TGTGCCAGCAGCCCCGGGGGTAAGGATGGCTACACCTTC
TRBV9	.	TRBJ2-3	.	CASSVDGASSTDTQYF	TGTGCCAGCAGCGTAGACGGGGCGTCTTCCACAGATACGCAGTATTTT
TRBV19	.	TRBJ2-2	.	CATIPTAGKAGELFF	TGTGCCACCATCCCGACTGCAGGGAAGGCCGGGGAGCTGTTTTTT
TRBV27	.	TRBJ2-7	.	CASSFYGPQGGSYEQYF	TGTGCCAGCAGCTTTTACGGGCCCCAAGGGGGTTCCTACGAGCAGTACTTC
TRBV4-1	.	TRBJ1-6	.	CASSPYGGGYENSPLHF	TGCGCCAGCAGCCCCTACGGGGGAGGGTACGAAAATTCACCCCTCCACTTT
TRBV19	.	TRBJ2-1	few	CASSIMGAGYEQFF	TGTGCCAGTAGTATAATGGGGGCTGGATATGAGCAGTTCTTC
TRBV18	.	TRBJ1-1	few	CASSHSGTTAGMLNTEAFF	TGTGCCAGCTCACATTCCGGGACAACGGCAGGGATGCTGAACACTGAAGCTTTCTTT
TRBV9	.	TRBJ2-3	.	CASSEGTVTLGPDTQYF	TGTGCCAGCAGTGAGGGCACTGTCACCCTCGGCCCAGATACGCAGTATTTT
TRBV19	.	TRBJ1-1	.	CASSIEVRTENTEAFF	TGTGCCAGTAGTATTGAAGTGAGGACGGAGAACACTGAAGCTTTCTTT
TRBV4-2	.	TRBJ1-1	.	CASSPFPGQLNSEAFF	TGTGCCAGCAGTCCTTTTCCGGGACAATTGAACTCTGAAGCTTTCTTT
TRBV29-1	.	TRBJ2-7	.	CSVQVSGEQYF	TGCAGCGTTCAGGTGTCCGGGGAGCAGTACTTC
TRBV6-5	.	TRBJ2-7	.	CASSYGAARSSYEQYF	TGTGCCAGCAGTTACGGGGCGGCCAGGAGCTCCTACGAGCAGTACTTC
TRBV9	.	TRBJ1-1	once	CASSPPTANTEAFF	TGTGCCAGCAGCCCCCCGACGGCCAACACTGAAGCTTTCTTT
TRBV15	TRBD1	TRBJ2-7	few	CATSRDRATYEQYF	TGTGCCACCAGCAGGGACAGGGCTACCTACGAGCAGTACTTC
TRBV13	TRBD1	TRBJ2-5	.	CASSLLAGGETQYF	TGTGCCAGCAGCTTATTGGCAGGGGGTGAGACCCAGTACTTC
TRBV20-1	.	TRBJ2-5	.	CSATSQETQYF	TGCAGTGCTACCAGCCAAGAGACCCAGTACTTC